The rows below give T cell receptor beta chains drawn from one sample of a study of CD8 T cells in Susac syndrome. TCRdb processed the immunoSEQ multiplex PCR reads anew with MiXCR; each CDR3 protein has one entry. The sample has approximately 230,000 distinct CDR3 sequences; over 85% are singletons. The specimen was CD4+ T cells from PBMCs. The receptor set was obtained from a human donor with multiple sclerosis. Both conserved end residues are trimmed from each CDR3. Size is stated for part of the rows, as once, few or many counts, or as a class when the clone is expanded.

>TRBV19|NA|12|TRBJ1-4
ASSGTGLNEKLF
>TRBV13|once|10|TRBJ1-6
ASSSYGRSLH
>TRBV3-1|NA|14|TRBJ1-2
ASSQEAGTGMMGYT
>TRBV5-8|NA|13|TRBJ2-5
ASSRTVGGGETQY
>TRBV7-9|NA|12|TRBJ2-2
ASSWAGRTGELF
>TRBV2|NA|14|TRBJ2-4
ASSDFQGTTKNIQY
>TRBV7-3|once|12|TRBJ2-3
ASSTGLAPFTQY
>TRBV27|NA|14|TRBJ2-2
ASSSTGLANTGELF
>TRBV12-3/TRBV12-4|NA|13|TRBJ1-4
ASTFGSLPNEKLF
>TRBV12-3/TRBV12-4|NA|9|TRBJ1-4
ASSLREKLF
>TRBV19|NA|14|TRBJ1-2
ASSGSRTGGYNGYT
>TRBV11-3|NA|11|TRBJ2-5
ASSPFYQETQY
>TRBV3-1|NA|13|TRBJ2-3
ASSQDGHRADTQY
>TRBV5-1|NA|11|TRBJ1-5
ASSHGGNQPQH
>TRBV23-1|NA|12|TRBJ1-2
ASSLTGRFYGYT
>TRBV4-2|NA|13|TRBJ2-5
ASSQGTALQETQY
>TRBV5-1|NA|13|TRBJ1-2
ASSLEAGALYGYT
>TRBV7-3|NA|12|TRBJ2-3
ASSLGRGRNTQY
>TRBV3-1|NA|12|TRBJ1-1
ASSQTGTAREAF
>TRBV7-8|few|15|TRBJ2-3
ASSLPTGRGPGDTQY
>TRBV3-1|NA|12|TRBJ2-3
ASSQDTYTDTQY
>TRBV6-1|NA|14|TRBJ2-6
ASSEGKDLGANVLT
>TRBV12-5|NA|13|TRBJ2-5
ASGLGVDSSGTQY
>TRBV20-1|NA|13|TRBJ2-5
SARAGGMYQETQY
>TRBV27|NA|10|TRBJ1-2
ASKSNPYGYT
>TRBV13|NA|15|TRBJ2-2
ASSPKFSGSRTGELF
>TRBV9|NA|10|TRBJ1-1
ASSVVAGRAF
>TRBV25-1|NA|11|TRBJ2-7
ASSIGLSYEQY
>TRBV24-1|NA|14|TRBJ2-3
ATSINRGLSTDTQY
>TRBV9|NA|13|TRBJ2-2
ASSVLATNTGELF
>TRBV7-9|NA|14|TRBJ1-2
ASSSTDPLALYGYT